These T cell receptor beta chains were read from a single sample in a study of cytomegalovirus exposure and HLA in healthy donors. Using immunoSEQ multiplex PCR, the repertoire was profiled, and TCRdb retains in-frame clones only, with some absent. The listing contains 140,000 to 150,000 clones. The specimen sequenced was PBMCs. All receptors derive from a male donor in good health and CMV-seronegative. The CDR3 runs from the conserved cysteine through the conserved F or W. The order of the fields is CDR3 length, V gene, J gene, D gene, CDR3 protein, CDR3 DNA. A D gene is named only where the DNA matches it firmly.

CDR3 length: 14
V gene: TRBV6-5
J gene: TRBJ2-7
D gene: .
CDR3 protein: CASGYRGGSYEQYF
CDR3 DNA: TGTGCCAGCGGCTACAGGGGGGGTTCCTACGAGCAGTACTTC

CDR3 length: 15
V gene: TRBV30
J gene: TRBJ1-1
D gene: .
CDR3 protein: CAWHPEGRKNTEAFF
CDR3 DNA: TGTGCCTGGCACCCCGAGGGCAGGAAGAACACTGAAGCTTTCTTT

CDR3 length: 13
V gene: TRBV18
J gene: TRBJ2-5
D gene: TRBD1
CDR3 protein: CASSPGQQETQYF
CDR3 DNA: TGTGCCAGCTCACCGGGACAGCAAGAGACCCAGTACTTC

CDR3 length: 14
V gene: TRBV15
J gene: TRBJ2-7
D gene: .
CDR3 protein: CATSSQTGPYEQYF
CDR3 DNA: TGTGCCACCAGCTCCCAGACAGGCCCCTACGAGCAGTACTTC

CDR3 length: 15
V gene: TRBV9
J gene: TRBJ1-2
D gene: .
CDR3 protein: CASSVDVSANYGYTF
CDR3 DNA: TGTGCCAGCAGCGTAGATGTTTCAGCTAACTATGGCTACACCTTC

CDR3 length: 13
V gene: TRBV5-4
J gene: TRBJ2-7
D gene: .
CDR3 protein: CASSQGLVYEQYF
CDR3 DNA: TGTGCCAGCAGCCAAGGACTGGTTTACGAGCAGTACTTC

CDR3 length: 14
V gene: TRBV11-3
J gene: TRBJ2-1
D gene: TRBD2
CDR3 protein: CASSYSRETSEQFF
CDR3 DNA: TGTGCCAGCAGCTACTCGCGGGAGACCTCTGAGCAGTTCTTC

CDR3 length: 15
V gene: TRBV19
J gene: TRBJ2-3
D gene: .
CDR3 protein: CASSRGLPSTDTQYF
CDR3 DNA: TGTGCCAGTAGTAGAGGACTTCCTAGCACAGATACGCAGTATTTT

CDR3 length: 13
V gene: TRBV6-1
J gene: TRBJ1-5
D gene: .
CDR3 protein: CASTDRINQPQHF
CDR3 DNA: TGTGCCAGCACTGACAGAATCAATCAGCCCCAGCATTTT

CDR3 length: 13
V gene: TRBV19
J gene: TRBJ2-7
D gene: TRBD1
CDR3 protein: CASTGTGRYELNF
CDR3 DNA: TGTGCCAGTACCGGGACAGGGCGGTACGAGCTCAACTTC

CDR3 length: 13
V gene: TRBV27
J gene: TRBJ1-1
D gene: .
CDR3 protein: CASSLGSGGEAFF
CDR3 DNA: TGTGCCAGCAGTTTAGGATCGGGCGGGGAAGCTTTCTTT

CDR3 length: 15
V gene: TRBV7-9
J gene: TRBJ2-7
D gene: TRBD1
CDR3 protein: CASSLVMDRGNEQYF
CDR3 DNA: TGTGCCAGCAGCTTAGTCATGGACAGGGGCAACGAGCAGTACTTC

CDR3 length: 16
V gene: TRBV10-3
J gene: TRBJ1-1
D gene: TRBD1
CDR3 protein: CAISEREGASNTEAFF
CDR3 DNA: TGTGCCATCAGTGAAAGAGAGGGGGCATCGAACACTGAAGCTTTCTTT

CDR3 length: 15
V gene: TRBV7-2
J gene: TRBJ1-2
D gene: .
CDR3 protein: CASSLGQGSGYGYTF
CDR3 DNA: TGTGCCAGCAGCTTAGGGCAGGGGTCTGGCTATGGCTACACCTTC

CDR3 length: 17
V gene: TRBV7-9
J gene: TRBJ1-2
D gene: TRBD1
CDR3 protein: CASSLPGQGNYDSGYTF
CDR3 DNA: TGTGCCAGCAGCTTACCGGGACAGGGTAATTATGATAGCGGCTACACCTTC

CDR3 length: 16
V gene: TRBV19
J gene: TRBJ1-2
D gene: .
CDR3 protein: CASSIDGRALVYGYTF
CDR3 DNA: TGTGCCAGTAGTATAGATGGGCGTGCGTTGGTCTATGGCTACACCTTC

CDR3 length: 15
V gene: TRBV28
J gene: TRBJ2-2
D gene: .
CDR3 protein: CASGIRGRGTGELFF
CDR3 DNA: TGTGCCAGCGGAATTAGGGGAAGGGGCACCGGGGAGCTGTTTTTT

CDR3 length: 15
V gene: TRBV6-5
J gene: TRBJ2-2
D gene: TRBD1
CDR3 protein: CASSPQGVGTGELFF
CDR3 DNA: TGTGCCAGCAGCCCCCAGGGGGTTGGGACCGGGGAGCTGTTTTTT

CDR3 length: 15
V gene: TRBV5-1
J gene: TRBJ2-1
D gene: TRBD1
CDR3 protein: CASSPGQGVYNEQFF
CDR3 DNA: TGCGCCAGCAGCCCAGGACAGGGAGTGTACAATGAGCAGTTCTTC

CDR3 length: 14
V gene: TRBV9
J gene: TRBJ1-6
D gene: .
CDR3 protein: CASSVGTDNSPLHF
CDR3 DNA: TGTGCCAGCAGCGTAGGGACAGATAATTCACCCCTCCACTTT

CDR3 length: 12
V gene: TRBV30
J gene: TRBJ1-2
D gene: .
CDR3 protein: CAWSDTNYGYTF
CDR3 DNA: TGTGCCTGGAGTGATACTAACTATGGCTACACCTTC

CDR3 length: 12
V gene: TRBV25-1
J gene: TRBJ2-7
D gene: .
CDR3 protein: CASSEAVEEQYF
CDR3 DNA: TGTGCCAGCAGTGAAGCCGTTGAGGAGCAGTACTTC

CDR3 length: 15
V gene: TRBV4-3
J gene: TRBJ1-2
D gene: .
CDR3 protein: CASSPGRRENYGYTF
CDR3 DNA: TGCGCCAGCAGCCCCGGGAGGCGGGAGAACTATGGCTACACCTTC

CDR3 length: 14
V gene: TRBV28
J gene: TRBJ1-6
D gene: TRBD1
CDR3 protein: CASSAGGYNSPLHF
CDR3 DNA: TGTGCCAGCAGCGCAGGGGGATATAATTCACCCCTCCACTTT

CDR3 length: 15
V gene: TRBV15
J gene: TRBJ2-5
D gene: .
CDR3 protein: CATSRGQDNQETQYF
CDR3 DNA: TGTGCCACCAGCAGAGGACAGGATAACCAAGAGACCCAGTACTTC

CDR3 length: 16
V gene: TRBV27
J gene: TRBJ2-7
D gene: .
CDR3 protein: CASSSQQGRIDYEQYF
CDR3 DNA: TGTGCCAGCAGTTCCCAACAGGGAAGGATAGACTACGAGCAGTACTTC

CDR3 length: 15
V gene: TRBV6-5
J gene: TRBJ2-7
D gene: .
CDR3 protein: CASSPNDNAAYEQYF
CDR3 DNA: TGTGCCAGCAGCCCCAATGATAACGCAGCCTACGAGCAGTACTTC

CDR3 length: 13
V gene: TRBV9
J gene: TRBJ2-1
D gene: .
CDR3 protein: CASSVEWENEQFF
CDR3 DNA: TGTGCCAGCAGCGTAGAGTGGGAGAATGAGCAGTTCTTC

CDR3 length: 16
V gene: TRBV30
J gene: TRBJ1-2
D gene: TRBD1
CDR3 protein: CALQGGTDEANYGYTF
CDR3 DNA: TGTGCCTTACAAGGGGGGACAGACGAAGCTAACTATGGCTACACCTTC

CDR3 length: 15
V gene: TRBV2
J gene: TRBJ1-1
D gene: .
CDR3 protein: CASTEIRVLNTEAFF
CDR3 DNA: TGTGCCAGCACCGAGATCCGGGTCTTGAACACTGAAGCTTTCTTT

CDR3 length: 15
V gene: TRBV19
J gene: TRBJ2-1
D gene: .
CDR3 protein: CASSGGGGPYNEQFF
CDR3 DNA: TGTGCCAGTAGTGGGGGCGGGGGCCCCTACAATGAGCAGTTCTTC

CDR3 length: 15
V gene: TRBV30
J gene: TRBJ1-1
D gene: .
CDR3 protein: CAWSATRTYDTEAFF
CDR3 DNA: TGTGCCTGGAGTGCTACTAGAACCTACGACACTGAAGCTTTCTTT

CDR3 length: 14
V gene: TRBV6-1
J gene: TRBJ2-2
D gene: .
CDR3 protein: CASSHIRDTGELFF
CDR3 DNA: TGTGCCAGCAGCCACATTCGGGACACCGGGGAGCTGTTTTTT

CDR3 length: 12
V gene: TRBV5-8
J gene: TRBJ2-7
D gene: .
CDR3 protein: CASSFGAYEQYF
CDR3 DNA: TGTGCCAGCAGCTTCGGAGCCTACGAGCAGTACTTC

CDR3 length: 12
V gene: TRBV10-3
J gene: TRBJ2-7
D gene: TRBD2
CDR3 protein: CATSGSPYEQYF
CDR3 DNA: TGTGCCACCAGCGGGAGCCCTTACGAGCAGTACTTC

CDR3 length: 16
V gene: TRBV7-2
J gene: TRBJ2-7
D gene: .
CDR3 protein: CASSRQGLERSGEQYF
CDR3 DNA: TGTGCCAGCAGCCGACAGGGACTCGAACGTAGTGGCGAGCAGTACTTC

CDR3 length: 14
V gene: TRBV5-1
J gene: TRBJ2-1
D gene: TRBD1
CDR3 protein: CASSPRDSYNEQFF
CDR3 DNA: TGCGCCAGCAGCCCCCGGGACAGCTACAATGAGCAGTTCTTC

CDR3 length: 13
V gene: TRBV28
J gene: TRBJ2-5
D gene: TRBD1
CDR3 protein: CASSPRDRETQYF
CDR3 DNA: TGTGCCAGCAGTCCTAGGGACAGAGAGACCCAGTACTTC

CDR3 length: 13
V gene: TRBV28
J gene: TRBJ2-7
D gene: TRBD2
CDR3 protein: CASRGGFPYEQYF
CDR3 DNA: TGTGCCAGCAGGGGAGGGTTCCCCTACGAGCAGTACTTC

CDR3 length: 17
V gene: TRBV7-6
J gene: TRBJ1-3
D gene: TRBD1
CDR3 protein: CASSLDDRVISGNTIYF
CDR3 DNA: TGTGCCAGCAGCTTAGATGACAGGGTCATCTCTGGAAACACCATATATTTT

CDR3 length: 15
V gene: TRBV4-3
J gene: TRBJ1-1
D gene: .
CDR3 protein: CASSPEDSANTEAFF
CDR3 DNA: TGCGCCAGCAGCCCAGAGGACAGCGCGAACACTGAAGCTTTCTTT

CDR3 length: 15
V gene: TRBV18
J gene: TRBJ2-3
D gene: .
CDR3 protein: CASSPPQGFTDTQYF
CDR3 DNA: TGTGCCAGCTCACCACCGCAGGGTTTCACAGATACGCAGTATTTT

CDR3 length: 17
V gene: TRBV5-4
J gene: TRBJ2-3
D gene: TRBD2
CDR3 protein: CASSGRTSGRKADTQYF
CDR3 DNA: TGTGCCAGCAGCGGACGGACTAGCGGGAGGAAGGCAGATACGCAGTATTTT

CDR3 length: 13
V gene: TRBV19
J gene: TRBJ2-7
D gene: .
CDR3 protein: CASSGQISYEQYF
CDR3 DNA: TGTGCCAGTAGTGGACAGATCTCCTACGAGCAGTACTTC

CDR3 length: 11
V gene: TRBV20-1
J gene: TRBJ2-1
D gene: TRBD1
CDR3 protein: CSAGTGNEQFF
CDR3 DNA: TGCAGTGCGGGGACAGGCAATGAGCAGTTCTTC

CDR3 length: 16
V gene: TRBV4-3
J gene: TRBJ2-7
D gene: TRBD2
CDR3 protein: CASSQDFSAGGNEQYF
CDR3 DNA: TGCGCCAGCAGCCAAGATTTCTCAGCGGGGGGTAACGAGCAGTACTTC

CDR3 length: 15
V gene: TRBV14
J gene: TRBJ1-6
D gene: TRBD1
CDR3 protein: CASSPVTGANSPLHF
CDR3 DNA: TGTGCCAGCAGCCCCGTGACAGGGGCCAATTCACCCCTCCACTTT

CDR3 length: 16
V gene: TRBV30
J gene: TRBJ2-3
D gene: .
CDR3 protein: CAWIPLVVGSTDTQYF
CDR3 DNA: TGTGCCTGGATTCCACTTGTTGTCGGTAGCACAGATACGCAGTATTTT

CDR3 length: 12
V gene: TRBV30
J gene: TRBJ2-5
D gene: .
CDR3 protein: CAWSSARETQYF
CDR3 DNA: TGTGCCTGGAGTAGCGCTCGAGAGACCCAGTACTTC

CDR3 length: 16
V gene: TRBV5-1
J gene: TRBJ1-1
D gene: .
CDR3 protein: CASSLVRGGTNTEAFF
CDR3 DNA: TGCGCCAGCAGCTTGGTTAGAGGCGGAACGAACACTGAAGCTTTCTTT

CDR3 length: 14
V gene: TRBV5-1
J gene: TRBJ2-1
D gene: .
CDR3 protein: CASSLGGRGNEQFF
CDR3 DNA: TGCGCCAGCAGCTTAGGAGGGAGAGGCAATGAGCAGTTCTTC

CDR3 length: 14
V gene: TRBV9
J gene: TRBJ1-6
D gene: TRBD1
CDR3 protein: CASSQTGGNSPLHF
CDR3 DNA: TGTGCCAGCAGCCAGACAGGGGGAAATTCACCCCTCCACTTT

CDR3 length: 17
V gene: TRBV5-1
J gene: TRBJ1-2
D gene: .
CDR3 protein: CASSSGWDTLIPYGYTF
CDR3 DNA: TGCGCCAGCAGCTCCGGGTGGGACACACTAATCCCCTATGGCTACACCTTC

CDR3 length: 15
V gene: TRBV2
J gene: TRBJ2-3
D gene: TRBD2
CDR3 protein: CASSETSGSANTQYF
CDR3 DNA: TGTGCCAGCAGTGAAACTAGCGGGAGTGCGAATACGCAGTATTTT

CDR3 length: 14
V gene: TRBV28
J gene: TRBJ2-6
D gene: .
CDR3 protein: CASSLTAGANVLTF
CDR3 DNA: TGTGCCAGCAGTTTGACAGCTGGGGCCAACGTCCTGACTTTC

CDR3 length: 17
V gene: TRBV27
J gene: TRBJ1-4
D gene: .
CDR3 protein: CASSLGSRYATNEKLFF
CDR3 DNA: TGTGCCAGCAGTTTAGGGAGCAGATATGCAACTAATGAAAAACTGTTTTTT

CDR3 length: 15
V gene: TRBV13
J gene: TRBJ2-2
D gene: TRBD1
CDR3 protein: CASSPGQGNTGELFF
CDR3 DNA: TGTGCCAGCAGCCCGGGACAGGGGAACACCGGGGAGCTGTTTTTT

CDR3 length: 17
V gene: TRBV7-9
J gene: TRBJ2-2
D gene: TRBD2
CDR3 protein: CASSNGLAGGVTGELFF
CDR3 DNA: TGTGCCAGCAGCAATGGACTAGCGGGAGGCGTGACCGGGGAGCTGTTTTTT